This entry is about one TCR beta chain. Its specificity is not known. TCRdb re-derived calls from the 5' RACE reads in MiXCR, one entry per CDR3 protein. The sample has around 150,000 distinct CDR3 sequences; around a third are singletons. This sample is part of a study of CD8 T cells in ankylosing spondylitis. Findings of the study overall: The authors reported significant enrichment of disease-linked clones in matched ankylosing spondylitis synovial fluid.

This CDR3 comprises 16 residues. The J segment lost 8 bases and the V segment lost 8 bases, leaving 16 bases of the junction unmatched. The V gene's germline CDR1 is MNHEY and CDR2 SMNVEV (reference sequence). The receptor comes from a male donor with ankylosing spondylitis. The chain carries TRBV27 and TRBJ1-2, with 11 bases fitting TRBD1. The source material was synovial fluid, either unsorted or a sorted T cell fraction (not recorded which). CDR3 sequence: CASRGTGGGRAQGYTF. In nucleotides, the CDR3 is TGTGCCAGCCGGGGGACAGGGGGAGGTCGAGCCCAGGGCTACACCTTC.